These 27 T cell receptor beta chains share one sample of origin, sequenced in a study of cytomegalovirus exposure and HLA in healthy donors. The primer mix had 60 Vbeta and 13 Jbeta primers. Sequencing was performed with immunoSEQ multiplex PCR; in TCRdb, only in-frame clones are kept and a portion is missing. The table has approximately 210,000 clones, approximately 79% seen once. Sequencing used PBMCs. These receptors originate from a male donor in good health and CMV-seronegative.

The V gene is TRBV27, the J gene TRBJ2-7, with 7 bases matching TRBD2. This CDR3 contains 17 residues. The germline gives CDR1 MNHEY, CDR2 SMNVEV (reference sequence). The V segment lost 0 bases and the J segment 4 bases; nucleotides outside the gene matches: 12. The CDR3 spells CASSLSFKAGPIYEQYF. In DNA, the CDR3 is TGTGCCAGCAGTTTATCTTTCAAAGCGGGACCCATTTACGAGCAGTACTTC.

V usage is TRBV5-1 and J usage is TRBJ1-1, with 7 bases matching TRBD1. Germline V gene lookup returns CDR1 SGHRS and CDR2 YFSETQ. Unmatched junction bases numbered 15, after V lost 3 bases and J lost 4 bases. There are 17 residues in the CDR3. CDR3 in amino acids: CASSSANRGPRGTEAFF. The CDR3, as DNA: TGCGCCAGCAGCTCAGCAAACAGGGGTCCACGGGGCACTGAAGCTTTCTTT.

This chain's CDR3 is CAISLNRVNSPLHF. In DNA, the CDR3 is TGTGCCATCAGTTTGAACAGGGTGAATTCACCCCTCCACTTT. The chain employs TRBV10-3 and TRBJ1-6; TRBD1 might be the D (6 bases). The CDR3 contains 14 residues. Trimming left V 5 bases short and J 7 bases short, with 12 bases between. Germline CDR1 and CDR2: ENHRY and SYGVKD.

On this clone: A junction end diverges from the germline sequence, so it may reflect a read error. The chain employs TRBV7-9 and TRBJ2-1; 8 bases fit TRBD2. The CDR3 runs 15 residues. In germline, CDR1 is SEHNR, CDR2 FQNEAQ (reference sequence). CDR3: CSSQATGGPRNEQFF. The CDR3 nucleotides are TGTTCCAGCCAGGCAACGGGAGGGCCGAGGAATGAGCAGTTCTTC.

This chain links TRBV4-1 with TRBJ1-4, with D uncertain. V was trimmed by 2 bases and J by 4 bases, leaving 11 bases between them. Germline loops: CDR1 MGHRA, CDR2 YSYEKL. The CDR3 is 15 amino acids. DNA for the CDR3: TGCGCCAGCAGCCAAATGGCTCCCAATAATGAAAAACTGTTTTTT. Amino acids: CASSQMAPNNEKLFF.

This clone has a single count. The chain recombines TRBV4-1 with TRBJ2-5, with a possible D match to TRBD1 (7 bases). Germline V CDR1 and CDR2: MGHRA, YSYEKL. V was cut by 1 base and J by 3 bases, with 15 bases left in between. The CDR3 contains 16 residues. The CDR3 DNA reads as TGCGCCAGCAGCCAAGTCCGGCAGGGGGGTAAAGAGACCCAGTACTTC. Protein product: CASSQVRQGGKETQYF.

This clone was detected only once. V is TRBV19 and J is TRBJ2-1, with D perhaps TRBD1 (5 bases). Looked up from germline, CDR1 is LNHDA and CDR2 is SQIVND (reference sequence). The CDR3 runs to 17 residues. V was shortened by 3 bases and J by 3 bases, with 18 bases between the two germline ends. CDR3 in amino acids: CASSIFPGRKFYNEQFF. CDR3 coding DNA: TGTGCCAGTAGTATCTTTCCAGGGCGTAAATTCTACAATGAGCAGTTCTTC. Full variable domain (remainder filled in from reference TRBV19 and TRBJ2-1): DGGITQSPKYLFRKEGQNVTLSCEQNLNHDAMYWYRQDPGQGLRLIYYSQIVNDFQKGDIAEGYSVSREKKESFPLTVTSAQKNPTAFYLCASSIFPGRKFYNEQFFGPGTRLTVL.

V and J are TRBV28 and TRBJ1-5, with D possibly being TRBD1 (5 bases). V lost 2 bases, J lost 2 bases, and 10 bases lay in between. The CDR3 is 15 amino acids. Germline CDR1 MDHEN, CDR2 SYDVKM. The CDR3 region is CASSLRGDGNQPQHF. In nucleotides, the CDR3 is TGTGCCAGCAGTTTACGGGGGGACGGCAATCAGCCCCAGCATTTT.

The V and J genes are TRBV27 and TRBJ1-5; 8 bases match TRBD1. CDR1 and CDR2 (germline): MNHEY, SMNVEV (reference sequence). The CDR3 spans 13 residues. The trim removed 4 bases at V and 9 bases at J, leaving 5 bases unmatched. The CDR3: CASSSTGAGPQHF. The CDR3 coding sequence is TGTGCCAGCAGTTCGACAGGGGCAGGGCCCCAGCATTTT.

This clone has just one count. This rearrangement joins TRBV9 to TRBJ2-2, with 7 bases that match TRBD1. The CDR3 extends over 15 amino acids. Trimming at V came to 4 bases and at J to 5 bases, leaving 8 bases not matched to a gene. Germline V gene lookup returns CDR1 SGDLS and CDR2 YYNGEE. The CDR3 here is CASSHRQGSTGELFF. DNA of the CDR3: TGTGCCAGCAGCCACCGACAGGGATCGACCGGGGAGCTGTTTTTT.

The CDR3 region is CASSQLLAGEADTQYF. CDR3 bases: TGTGCCAGCAGCCAACTACTAGCGGGAGAGGCAGATACGCAGTATTTT. The chain employs TRBV4-2 and TRBJ2-3; 11 bases align to TRBD2. Germline CDR1 and CDR2: LGHNA and YNFKEQ. The CDR3 runs to 16 residues. Losses at the gene ends were 2 bases for V and 4 bases for J; bases not matched to a gene: 5.

The chain combines TRBV20-1 with TRBJ1-1; TRBD1 matches 7 bases. The germline CDR1 and CDR2 sequences are DFQATT and SNEGSKA (reference sequence). This CDR3 region has 11 residues. Germline trimming cut 8 bases from V and 6 bases from J; bases unmatched to any gene: 6. CDR3 sequence reads: CSTGDVPEAFF. CDR3 sequence (DNA): TGCAGTACAGGGGACGTTCCTGAAGCTTTCTTT.

The chain joins TRBV27 to TRBJ1-1; 8 bases are a match to TRBD1. The length of the CDR3 is 15 residues. Trimming took 7 bases from V and 0 from J; bases not matched to a gene: 7. Germline-derived CDR1 and CDR2 are MNHEY and SMNVEV (reference sequence). The CDR3 DNA reads as TGTGCCAGCACACCCGGGGACAGGATGAACACTGAAGCTTTCTTT. Translated: CASTPGDRMNTEAFF.

This chain uses TRBV2 with TRBJ1-1; D ambiguous. V lost 4 bases to trimming and J lost 1 base, with 10 bases between them. The germline CDR1 and CDR2 sequences are SNHLY and FYNNEI. This CDR3 contains 14 residues. The CDR3 DNA sequence: TGTGCCAGCAGTGTGGGCAGGCAGAACACTGAAGCTTTCTTT. This codes for CASSVGRQNTEAFF.

The CDR3 region is CASTTRPAGGTQYF. CDR3 in DNA: TGTGCCAGTACCACCCGACCCGCCGGAGGGACCCAGTACTTC. The chain uses TRBV19 and TRBJ2-5; a possible D gene is TRBD2 (5 bases). In germline, CDR1 is LNHDA, CDR2 SQIVND (reference sequence). CDR3 length: 14 amino acids. V lost 7 bases and J 7 bases, leaving 19 bases between the germline ends. The whole variable domain, filled in from reference TRBV19 and TRBJ2-5, reads DGGITQSPKYLFRKEGQNVTLSCEQNLNHDAMYWYRQDPGQGLRLIYYSQIVNDFQKGDIAEGYSVSREKKESFPLTVTSAQKNPTAFYLCASTTRPAGGTQYFGPGTRLLVL.

This clone was seen more than once but under ten times. The chain couples TRBV19 to TRBJ2-7; TRBD2 agrees at 10 bases. Germline V gives CDR1 LNHDA, CDR2 SQIVND (reference sequence). After removal of 0 bases from V and 3 bases from J, the junction contained 8 bases not matched to a gene. The CDR3 consists of 17 residues. The CDR3, as DNA: TGTGCCAGTAGTATAGAACTAGCGGGACACCTCAACTACGAGCAGTACTTC. Its translation is CASSIELAGHLNYEQYF. Based on the CDR3 plus reference TRBV19 and TRBJ2-7, the full variable domain is DGGITQSPKYLFRKEGQNVTLSCEQNLNHDAMYWYRQDPGQGLRLIYYSQIVNDFQKGDIAEGYSVSREKKESFPLTVTSAQKNPTAFYLCASSIELAGHLNYEQYFGPGTRLTVT.

The rearrangement joins TRBV19 to TRBJ2-5; TRBD1 matches at 7 bases. The CDR3 spans 14 residues. CDR1 is LNHDA, CDR2 SQIVND, per germline (reference sequence). After removal of 7 bases from V and 3 bases from J, the junction contained 8 bases not matched to a gene. CDR3 DNA: TGTGCCAGTAATTCAGGGGGTGGGGAAGAGACCCAGTACTTC. The encoded protein is CASNSGGGEETQYF. The full variable domain, rest sourced from reference TRBV19 and TRBJ2-5, is DGGITQSPKYLFRKEGQNVTLSCEQNLNHDAMYWYRQDPGQGLRLIYYSQIVNDFQKGDIAEGYSVSREKKESFPLTVTSAQKNPTAFYLCASNSGGGEETQYFGPGTRLLVL.

The chain is built from TRBV10-3 and TRBJ2-1, with 10 bases that match TRBD1. The V segment lost 8 bases and the J segment 3 bases; nucleotides outside the gene matches: 7. CDR3 size: 15 residues. CDR1 ENHRY and CDR2 SYGVKD come from the germline V gene. The chain's CDR3 is CAIRDRGQDYNEQFF. In DNA form, the CDR3 reads TGTGCCATCCGGGACAGGGGTCAAGACTACAATGAGCAGTTCTTC.

This chain links TRBV27 with TRBJ2-3, with a tentative D call TRBD2 (6 bases). V shed 5 bases and J shed 3 bases, with 12 bases lying between them. The CDR3 has 14 amino acids. Germline V gene sequence: CDR1 MNHEY, CDR2 SMNVEV (reference sequence). Here the CDR3 reads CASSLRETTDTQYF. The DNA for the CDR3 is TGTGCCAGCAGTCTACGGGAGACAACAGATACGCAGTATTTT.

The chain has TRBV18 and TRBJ2-7, with TRBD1 matching over 7 bases. J gave up 3 bases and V 5 bases, and 10 bases lay outside the gene matches. CDR1 and CDR2 (germline): KGHSH, LQKENI. CDR3 length: 15 amino acids. The CDR3 protein is CASSESEGGLYEQYF. In DNA form, the CDR3 reads TGTGCCAGCTCAGAGAGCGAAGGGGGCCTCTACGAGCAGTACTTC. The full variable domain, completed using reference TRBV18 and TRBJ2-7, is NAGVMQNPRHLVRRRGQEARLRCSPMKGHSHVYWYRQLPEEGLKFMVYLQKENIIDESGMPKERFSAEFPKEGPSILRIQQVVRGDSAAYFCASSESEGGLYEQYFGPGTRLTVT.

This clone showed up just once. The chain combines TRBV5-4 with TRBJ2-2, with TRBD1 matching 8 bases. The CDR3 has 14 amino acids. J gave up 4 bases and V 4 bases, and 3 bases lay outside the gene matches. CDR1 SGHNT and CDR2 YYREEE come from the germline V gene (reference sequence). CDR3 bases: TGTGCCAGCAGCGGGGGACAGGCCACCGGGGAGCTGTTTTTT. It encodes CASSGGQATGELFF.

This chain links TRBV29-1 with TRBJ2-3; 12 nucleotides line up with TRBD1. V was pared by 7 bases and J by 6 bases, with 11 bases of the junction left unmatched. This CDR3 comprises 15 residues. Germline V gives CDR1 SQVTM, CDR2 ANQGSEA. The CDR3 DNA reads as TGCAGCGGACGACCGGGACAGGGGGCTCTGGATACGCAGTATTTT. Amino acids: CSGRPGQGALDTQYF.

Comments on this clone: This sample includes further DNA sequences coding for the same CDR3. V usage is TRBV9 and J usage is TRBJ1-5; 7 bases match TRBD1. Trimming took 0 bases from V and 7 from J; bases not matched to a gene: 1. Per germline, CDR1 SGDLS and CDR2 YYNGEE. The CDR3 consists of 13 residues. CDR3: CASSVEGQQPQHF. CDR3 coding DNA: TGTGCCAGCAGCGTAGAGGGACAGCAGCCCCAGCATTTT.

This chain links TRBV5-8 with TRBJ2-4; D might be TRBD2 (7 bases). Germline CDR1 SGHTS, CDR2 YDEGEE. V dropped 1 base and J dropped 6 bases, with 11 bases sitting between them. The CDR3 consists of 14 residues. CDR3 region: CASSLRGGGNIQYF. CDR3 DNA sequence: TGTGCCAGCAGCTTGAGGGGGGGAGGAAACATTCAGTACTTC.

The genes are TRBV7-2 and TRBJ2-7; D may be TRBD2 (5 bases). V gave up 1 base and J gave up 2 bases, with 12 bases separating them. The germline V gene encodes CDR1 SGHTA and CDR2 FQGNSA. The length of the CDR3 is 15 residues. This chain's CDR3 is CASSLGVGAPYEQYF. The CDR3 DNA is TGTGCCAGCAGCTTAGGGGTGGGAGCTCCCTACGAGCAGTACTTC.

The chain employs TRBV5-8 and TRBJ1-2, with D maybe TRBD1 (5 bases). Germline assignment: CDR1 SGHTS and CDR2 YDEGEE. The length of the CDR3 is 13 residues. The ends were cut back, 1 base at V and 7 bases at J, with 11 bases in the middle. CDR3 coding DNA: TGTGCCAGCAGCTTGACTAGGGGAGGTGGCTACACCTTC. Residues: CASSLTRGGGYTF.

To note about this clone: The junction and the germline gene differ at one end; a read error may be behind it. The J gene is TRBJ2-6, the V gene TRBV7-9, with TRBD1 matching over 7 bases. The V gene's germline CDR1 is SEHNR and CDR2 FQNEAQ (reference sequence). The CDR3 covers 18 residues. The CDR3 is CSSSAVRGQISGANVLTF. CDR3 nucleotides: TGTTCCAGCAGCGCTGTTAGGGGACAGATCTCTGGGGCCAACGTCCTGACTTTC.